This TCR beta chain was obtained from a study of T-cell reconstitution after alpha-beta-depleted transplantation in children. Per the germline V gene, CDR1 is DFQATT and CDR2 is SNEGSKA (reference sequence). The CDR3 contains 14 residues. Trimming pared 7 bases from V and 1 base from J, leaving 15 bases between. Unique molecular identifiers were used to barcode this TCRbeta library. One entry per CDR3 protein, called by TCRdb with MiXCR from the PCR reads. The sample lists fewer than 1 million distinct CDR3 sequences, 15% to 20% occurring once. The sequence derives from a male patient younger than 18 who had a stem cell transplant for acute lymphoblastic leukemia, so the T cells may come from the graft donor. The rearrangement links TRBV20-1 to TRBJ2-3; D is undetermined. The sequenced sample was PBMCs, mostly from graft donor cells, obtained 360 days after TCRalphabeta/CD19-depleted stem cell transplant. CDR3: CSEDSRLGTDTQYF. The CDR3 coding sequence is TGCAGTGAAGATAGTAGATTAGGCACAGATACGCAGTATTTT.